The 30 T cell receptor beta chains below were found in one sample sequenced in a study of blood T cells in healthy people across ages. For the second PCR, which ran for about 6 to 11 cycles, a sample-barcoded 5' primer and a J-beta primer mix were used. One entry per CDR3 protein results from TCRdb running MiXCR on the 5' RACE reads. The profile covers some 700,000 distinct CDR3 sequences, with approximately 22% appearing a single time and roughly 22% taken by the ten largest. Sample: blood. Every receptor here comes from an older man in good health.

The chain has TRBV7-9 and TRBJ2-1, with TRBD2 identical over 9 bases. The CDR3 length is 16 residues. Germline assignment: CDR1 SEHNR and CDR2 FQNEAQ (reference sequence). J was trimmed by 9 bases and V by 5 bases; bases with no gene match: 14. The CDR3, as DNA: TGTGCCAGCAGCACTATGACTAGCGGTTCCCCTGGTGAGCAGTTCTTC. This gives the protein CASSTMTSGSPGEQFF. Full variable domain (remainder filled in from reference TRBV7-9 and TRBJ2-1): DTGVSQNPRHKITKRGQNVTFRCDPISEHNRLYWYRQTLGQGPEFLTYFQNEAQLEKSRLLSDRFSAERPKGSFSTLEIQRTEQGDSAMYLCASSTMTSGSPGEQFFGPGTRLTVL.

The chain links TRBV6-1 to TRBJ2-7, with 9 bases fitting TRBD2. Trimming cost V 8 bases and J 2 bases; bases outside gene matches: 7. CDR3 length equals 14 residues. The germline V gene has CDR1 MNHNS and CDR2 SASEGT. DNA for the CDR3: TGTGCCAGCTATAGTATAGCGGGGGCCTACGAGCAGTACTTC. The encoded protein is CASYSIAGAYEQYF.

V gene TRBV27 combines with J gene TRBJ2-4; TRBD1 matches at 7 bases. Trimming cost V 5 bases and J 0 bases; bases outside gene matches: 13. Germline CDR1 and CDR2: MNHEY and SMNVEV (reference sequence). CDR3 size: 18 residues. The CDR3 loop reads CASSPQGVVGLAKNIQYF. DNA of the CDR3: TGTGCCAGCAGTCCTCAGGGGGTCGTGGGGCTAGCCAAAAACATTCAGTACTTC.

Comment on this clonotype: An end of the junction does not agree with germline; a read error may underlie this. The V gene is TRBV7-2, the J gene TRBJ2-1; perhaps TRBD1 as D (5 bases). In germline, CDR1 is SGHTA, CDR2 FQGNSA. The CDR3 runs 14 residues. The CDR3 reads CASRLGNRQNGKFF. The CDR3 DNA reads as TGTGCCAGCAGGTTAGGGAATCGACAGAATGGGAAGTTCTTC.

In this sample, this clonotype turned up a few times. One end of the junction varies from germline; a read error may be responsible. The rearrangement links TRBV7-9 to TRBJ1-1; TRBD1 is a possible D gene (5 bases). The CDR3 is made up of 15 amino acids. The germline V gene encodes CDR1 SEHNR and CDR2 FQNEAQ (reference sequence). The CDR3 bases are TGTGCTAGCAGCCAAGGACGGGACGAGAACACTGAAGCTTTCTTT. Translating it yields CASSQGRDENTEAFF.

This clonotype appeared once. J is TRBJ2-3 and V is TRBV6-6; D is undetermined. V lost 5 bases and J 0 bases, leaving 9 bases between the germline ends. There are 14 residues in the CDR3. In germline, CDR1 is MNHNY, CDR2 SVGAGI (reference sequence). The CDR3 loop reads CASSGWPSTDTQYF. The CDR3, as DNA: TGTGCCAGCAGTGGTTGGCCGAGCACAGATACGCAGTATTTT.

This rearrangement joins TRBV20-1 to TRBJ2-1; 7 positions agree with TRBD2. Germline assignment: CDR1 DFQATT and CDR2 SNEGSKA (reference sequence). J was trimmed by 6 bases and V by 2 bases; bases with no gene match: 10. This CDR3 has 15 amino acids. The chain's CDR3 is CSARNPGLTRNEQFF. The CDR3, as DNA: TGCAGTGCTAGAAATCCGGGACTAACCCGCAATGAGCAGTTCTTC.

The V and J genes are TRBV6-5 and TRBJ1-2, with 11 bases that match TRBD1. CDR1 and CDR2 (germline): MNHEY, SVGAGI. Germline trimming cut 5 bases from V and 8 bases from J; bases unmatched to any gene: 7. This CDR3 has 14 amino acids. CDR3 loop: CASSTGQGAGGYTF. The DNA of the CDR3 is TGTGCCAGCAGTACAGGACAGGGGGCAGGAGGCTACACCTTC.

This chain connects TRBV20-1 to TRBJ2-1; D possibly uses TRBD1 or TRBD2 (5 bases each). The CDR3 spans 12 residues. CDR1 and CDR2 (germline): DFQATT, SNEGSKA (reference sequence). The CDR3 reads CRGAGSYNEQFF. The CDR3 DNA is TGCAGAGGGGCGGGCTCCTACAATGAGCAGTTCTTC.

The chain employs TRBV6-2 or TRBV6-3 and TRBJ1-1; D may be TRBD1 (6 bases). Germline values: CDR1 MNHEY, CDR2 SVGEGT. This CDR3 is built from 14 residues. V lost 2 bases and J lost 1, with 8 bases in between. The CDR3 nucleotides read TGTGCCAGCAGTTACGGGGGACAGAACACTGAAGCTTTCTTT. It translates to CASSYGGQNTEAFF.

J is TRBJ2-1 and V is TRBV27; unclear D gene. The V end was cut by 2 bases, the J end by 6 bases, with 8 bases between. Germline-derived CDR1 and CDR2 are MNHEY and SMNVEV (reference sequence). This CDR3 has 13 residues. The DNA for the CDR3 is TGTGCCAGCAGTTTAACCCCGACCAATGAGCAGTTCTTC. Its translation is CASSLTPTNEQFF.

This clonotype was picked up a small number of times. The chain has TRBV20-1 and TRBJ1-1; TRBD1 agrees at 7 bases. Germline assignment: CDR1 DFQATT and CDR2 SNEGSKA (reference sequence). This CDR3 has 16 residues. Germline trimming cut 6 bases from V and 0 bases from J; bases unmatched to any gene: 13. This chain's CDR3 is CSAGGGTALLNTEAFF. For the CDR3, the DNA is TGCAGTGCCGGGGGGGGGACAGCCCTGTTGAACACTGAAGCTTTCTTT.

This clonotype was counted between two and nine times. The chain recombines TRBV2 with TRBJ1-2, with D maybe TRBD1 (6 bases). The germline V gene encodes CDR1 SNHLY and CDR2 FYNNEI. The CDR3 is 11 residues long. V shed 3 bases and J shed 14 bases, with 13 bases lying between them. DNA for the CDR3: TGTGCCAGCAGTGACCGACAGGTTGGGACCTTC. Translated, it gives CASSDRQVGTF.

The chain links TRBV7-2 to TRBJ2-1; D unclear. Germline V gene sequence: CDR1 SGHTA, CDR2 FQGNSA. V dropped 5 bases and J dropped 10 bases, with 15 bases sitting between them. This CDR3 has 13 amino acids. The chain's CDR3 is CASSLLRAGEQFF. The CDR3 DNA is TGTGCCAGCAGCCTCCTAAGGGCTGGGGAGCAGTTCTTC.

This clonotype has just a few counts. The rearrangement uses TRBV4-3 and TRBJ2-2, with 14 bases that match TRBD2. Germline V gene data show CDR1 as LGHNA and CDR2 as YSLEER. Unmatched junction bases numbered 19, after V lost 4 bases and J lost 3 bases. CDR3 size: 22 residues. The DNA for the CDR3 is TGCGCCAGCAGCCTCCTGGACTTACCGGGACTAGCGGGAGCGGTTGACACCGGGGAGCTGTTTTTT. It codes for CASSLLDLPGLAGAVDTGELFF.

This clonotype was picked up a small number of times. The rearrangement uses TRBV5-1 and TRBJ1-3, with D possibly TRBD1 on 6 matching bases. This CDR3 has 15 amino acids. Germline CDR1 SGHRS, CDR2 YFSETQ. Trimming cost V 2 bases and J 4 bases, with 13 bases left between them. The DNA of the CDR3 is TGCGCCAGCAGCTTTGGTGGGACATCCGGAAACACCATATATTTT. This codes for CASSFGGTSGNTIYF.

V usage is TRBV19 and J usage is TRBJ2-7, with 10 bases lining up with TRBD1. Germline assignment: CDR1 LNHDA and CDR2 SQIVND (reference sequence). V dropped 6 bases and J dropped 0; count of bases not matched to a gene: 5. The CDR3 sequence is 15 residues long. The CDR3 spells CASRQRDRGSYEQYF. The CDR3 coding sequence is TGTGCCAGTAGACAAAGGGACAGGGGCTCCTACGAGCAGTACTTC.

With respect to this clonotype: This may be a read error, as it is one base from a much larger clone. V gene TRBV12-3 or TRBV12-4 combines with J gene TRBJ2-7; tentative D call: TRBD2 (6 bases). V lost 6 bases and J 2 bases, leaving 14 bases between the germline ends. The CDR3 spans 14 residues. Here the CDR3 DNA reads TGTGCCAGCAGCTCCGGGACTGCCCCCTACGAGCAGTACTTC. It yields the protein CASSSGTAPYEQYF.

This clonotype was found many times. The genes are TRBV7-8 and TRBJ1-2; D may be TRBD1 (5 bases). The CDR3 length is 15 residues. Germline loops: CDR1 SGHVS, CDR2 FQNEAQ. The V end was cut by 1 base, the J end by 5 bases, with 14 bases between. CDR3 region: CASSLDGSDSYGYTF. The CDR3 DNA reads as TGTGCCAGCAGCTTAGACGGCAGTGACAGTTATGGCTACACCTTC.

The sample holds many counts of this clonotype. The chain carries TRBV21-1 and TRBJ2-1; the listed D gene, TRBD2, was not tested against the DNA. TRBV21-1 is termed a pseudogene. The CDR3 is made up of 16 amino acids. The chain's CDR3 is CASSTPGLAAYNEQFF. The CDR3 DNA reads TGTGCCAGCAGCACCCCGGGACTAGCGGCCTACAATGAGCAGTTCTTC.

This clonotype was found a few times. This sequence joins TRBV12-3 or TRBV12-4 and TRBJ2-3; 7 nucleotides agree with TRBD2. The CDR3 extends over 15 amino acids. Losses at the gene ends were 2 bases for V and 2 bases for J; bases not matched to a gene: 4. The CDR3 reads CASSLLAGHTDTQYF. DNA for the CDR3: TGTGCCAGCAGTTTATTAGCGGGCCACACAGATACGCAGTATTTT.

This clonotype has a handful of counts. The chain recombines TRBV19 with TRBJ1-5; 9 bases are a match to TRBD1. Losses at the gene ends were 7 bases for V and 6 bases for J; bases not matched to a gene: 10. The CDR3 has 15 amino acids. CDR1 and CDR2 (germline): LNHDA, SQIVND (reference sequence). CDR3 sequence: CASTLFGQGTQPQHF. The CDR3 DNA follows: TGTGCCAGTACCCTCTTCGGACAGGGGACTCAGCCCCAGCATTTT.

This clonotype was seen more than once but under ten times. The genes are TRBV10-3 and TRBJ2-7; 10 bases agree with TRBD2. The CDR3 sequence is 15 residues long. The germline V gene has CDR1 ENHRY and CDR2 SYGVKD. V shed 5 bases and J 6 bases; nucleotides not matched to a gene: 10. The CDR3 region has the DNA TGTGCCATCAGTCCCGGGACTAGCGCCTTCGGCGAGCAGTACGTC. Protein sequence: CAISPGTSAFGEQYV.

The chain is built from TRBV5-6 and TRBJ1-1; 10 bases agree with TRBD1. Germline values: CDR1 SGHDT, CDR2 YYEEEE. The CDR3 runs to 15 residues. Trimming removed 4 bases from V and 0 bases from J; junction bases left unmatched: 3. The CDR3 sequence is CASSRTGGVNTEAFF. CDR3 nucleotides: TGTGCCAGCAGCCGGACAGGGGGGGTGAACACTGAAGCTTTCTTT.

This clonotype was seen a handful of times. V gene TRBV3-1 combines with J gene TRBJ2-1, with D maybe TRBD1 (5 bases). This CDR3 contains 17 residues. The V end lost 4 bases, the J end lost 4 bases, and 20 bases lay between the germline ends. CDR1 is LGHDT, CDR2 YNNKEL, per germline (reference sequence). The CDR3 reads CASSPRGVAGPYNEQFF. Here the CDR3 DNA reads TGTGCCAGCAGCCCCAGAGGTGTGGCAGGGCCATACAATGAGCAGTTCTTC.

The chain employs TRBV3-1 and TRBJ2-7; 8 bases are shared with TRBD1. CDR3 length: 15 residues. V dropped 1 base and J dropped 3; count of bases not matched to a gene: 5. Germline-derived CDR1 and CDR2 are LGHDT and YNNKEL (reference sequence). The CDR3 reads CASSQGQGSLYEQYF. The CDR3 coding sequence is TGTGCCAGCAGCCAAGGACAGGGGAGTCTCTACGAGCAGTACTTC.

This sequence joins TRBV12-3 or TRBV12-4 and TRBJ2-2; D is unresolved. V lost 8 bases and J 6 bases, leaving 7 bases between the germline ends. The CDR3 spans 11 residues. This CDR3 is CASGRAGELFF. The CDR3 bases are TGTGCCAGCGGCCGGGCCGGGGAGCTGTTTTTT.

The chain's CDR3 is CAAIGGTARNTIYF. The DNA for the CDR3 is TGTGCCGCAATCGGCGGGACAGCCCGAAACACCATATATTTT. The V gene is TRBV6-5, the J gene TRBJ1-3; 7 positions agree with TRBD1. J gave up 5 bases and V 11 bases, and 12 bases lay outside the gene matches. This CDR3 spans 14 amino acids. The V gene's germline CDR1 is MNHEY and CDR2 SVGAGI.

This clonotype occurred a few times. The rearrangement joins TRBV24-1 to TRBJ1-1; weak D call: TRBD1 (5 bases). Germline V gene lookup returns CDR1 KGHDR and CDR2 SFDVKD. With 6 bases removed from V and 8 bases from J, the gap between germline ends came to 9 bases. The CDR3 loop spans 11 amino acids. CDR3 amino acids: CATSKDREAFF. For the CDR3, the DNA is TGTGCCACCAGTAAAGACAGAGAAGCTTTCTTT.

This clonotype was detected ten times or more. This rearrangement joins TRBV7-9 to TRBJ2-2; no firm D call. The V end lost 3 bases, the J end lost 7 bases, and 6 bases lay between the germline ends. The CDR3 sequence is 12 residues long. Germline V gene lookup returns CDR1 SEHNR and CDR2 FQNEAQ (reference sequence). The CDR3 DNA reads TGTGCCAGCAGCTTTGGGGACGGGGAGCTGTTTTTT. Its translation is CASSFGDGELFF.